This T cell receptor beta chain came from a study of blood T cell dynamics during melanoma immunotherapy. Across the whole study: First-line therapy was either pembrolizumab or nivolumab with ipilimumab for metastatic melanoma.

This sample's time point: pre-treatment baseline. At 12 weeks after first infusion, RECIST 1.1 defined response for most patients. Patients with prior systemic cancer treatment, concomitant immunosuppressants, or other active malignancies were excluded. The CDR3 is 13 amino acids. V lost 4 bases, J lost 10 bases, and 13 bases lay in between. CDR1 and CDR2 (germline): MNHEY, SMNVEV (reference sequence). Profiled with immunoSEQ multiplex PCR; TCRdb holds only in-frame clones, not every one. The sample lists around 13,000 clones, about 90% occurring once. The starting material was effector memory CD8+ T cells from blood, obtained from a patient treated with checkpoint blockade. V is TRBV27 and J is TRBJ1-4; D not certain. The origin of this receptor is a human donor with melanoma. The CDR3 DNA reads as TGTGCCAGCAGTTCTGACATGTGGGGAAAACTGTTTTTT. As protein: CASSSDMWGKLFF.